This T cell receptor (beta chain) was sequenced during a study of naive and memory T cell subsets. Study-wide points: Naive repertoires, especially CD8, held a few larger clonotypes, possibly memory cells re-expressing CD45RA.

The beta constant-region primer was an equimolar mix of two oligonucleotides covering TRBC1 and TRBC2. Nested alpha and beta constant-region primers with the SP2 primer drove four PCR rounds on ligated cDNA. MiXCR was run by TCRdb on the UMI-ligation and nested PCR reads, yielding one entry per CDR3 protein. This sample has 99,000 or so distinct CDR3 sequences; approximately 15% occur once, and the top ten carry roughly 2.8%. Worth noting for this clonotype: Its specificity is not known.

This CDR3 is 14 amino acids long. Germline CDR1 and CDR2: MGHDK and SYGVNS. V lost 4 bases, J lost 1 base, and 3 bases stayed unmatched. The chain links TRBV25-1 to TRBJ1-1; the match to TRBD1 covers 7 bases. The TCR originated in a human donor in good health. Source material: naive CD8+ T cells from blood. The CDR3 DNA reads as TGTGCCAGCAGTGCAGGGGGAGAGAACACTGAAGCTTTCTTT. It encodes CASSAGGENTEAFF. The whole variable domain, remainder taken from reference TRBV25-1 and TRBJ1-1, is EADIYQTPRYLVIGTGKKITLECSQTMGHDKMYWYQQDPGMELHLIHYSYGVNSTEKGDLSSESTVSRIRTEHFPLTLESARPSHTSQYLCASSAGGENTEAFFGQGTRLTVV.